This T cell receptor (beta chain) was recovered during a study of T cells in tumors after PD-1 blockade. CDR3 length: 13 amino acids. CDR1 and CDR2 from the germline V gene are SGHRS and YFSETQ. With 8 bases clipped from V and 5 bases from J, the junction kept 4 bases outside the gene matches. Sequencing used immunoSEQ multiplex PCR; TCRdb keeps in-frame clones, though not all of them. Here the sample spans around 51,000 clones, 65% to 85% being singletons. The sequence came from a human donor with basal cell carcinoma. Sequenced here: PBMCs, sampled before anti-PD-1 treatment. The chain uses TRBV5-1 and TRBJ2-2, with 9 bases fitting TRBD1. Written as DNA, the CDR3 is TGCGCCAGTTCACAGGGGGCGACCGGGGAGCTGTTTTTT. It yields the protein CASSQGATGELFF.